One T cell receptor beta chain is described in this entry. Its antigen is not identified. A single base separates this from a much larger clone, so it may be a read error. This likely comes from a read error, as the CDR3 has no conserved phenylalanine or tryptophan at its end. Approximately 9.1 milliliters was the volume of peripheral blood drawn from each donor. The data derive from a study of blood T cells in healthy people across ages. Study results and limitations: As age increased, TCR beta diversity per million T cells fell in a roughly linear fashion. The unknown donor CMV status may have confounded expanded clonotype changes.

This CDR3 has 14 amino acids. The ends were cut back, 1 base at V and 7 bases at J, with 13 bases in the middle. The germline V gene has CDR1 SGHTA and CDR2 FQGNSA. The use of a sample-barcoded 5' primer and a J-beta primer mix characterized a second PCR of roughly 7 to 12 cycles. TCRdb reanalysed the 5' RACE reads using MiXCR and keeps one entry per CDR3 protein. The repertoire includes hundreds of thousands of distinct CDR3 sequences, 25% to 30% of them detected once, and approximately 30% sits in the top ten. The source of this sequence is an older woman in good health. Sequenced material: blood. The chain joins TRBV7-2 to TRBJ2-5, with D hard to call. Here the CDR3 DNA reads TGTGCCAGCAGCTTAGAAAGTATAGGCGGGACCCAGTACCTC. Translation gives CASSLESIGGTQYL.